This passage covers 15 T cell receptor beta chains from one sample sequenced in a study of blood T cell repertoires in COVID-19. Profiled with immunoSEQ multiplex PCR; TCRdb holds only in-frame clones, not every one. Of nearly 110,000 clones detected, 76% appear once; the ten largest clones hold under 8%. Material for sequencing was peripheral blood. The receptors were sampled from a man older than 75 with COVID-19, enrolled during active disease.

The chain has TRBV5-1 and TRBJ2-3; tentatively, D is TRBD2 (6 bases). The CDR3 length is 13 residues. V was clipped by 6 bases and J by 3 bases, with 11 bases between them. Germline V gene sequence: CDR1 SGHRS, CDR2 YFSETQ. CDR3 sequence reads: CASTFGGTDTQYF. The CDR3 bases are TGCGCCAGCACATTCGGGGGTACAGATACGCAGTATTTT.

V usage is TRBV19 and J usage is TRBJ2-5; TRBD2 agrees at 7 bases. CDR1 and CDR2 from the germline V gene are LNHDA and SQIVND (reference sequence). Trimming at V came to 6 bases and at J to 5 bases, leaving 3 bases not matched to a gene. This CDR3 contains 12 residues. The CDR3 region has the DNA TGTGCCAGTAGATCGGGAGGCGAGACCCAGTACTTC. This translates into CASRSGGETQYF.

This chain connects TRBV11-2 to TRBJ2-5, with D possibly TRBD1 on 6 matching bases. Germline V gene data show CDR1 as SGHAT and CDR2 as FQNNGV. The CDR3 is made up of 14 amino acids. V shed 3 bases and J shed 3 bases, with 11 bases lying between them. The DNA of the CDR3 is TGTGCCAGCAGCTTTTATGAGGGGGAAGAGACCCAGTACTTC. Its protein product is CASSFYEGEETQYF.

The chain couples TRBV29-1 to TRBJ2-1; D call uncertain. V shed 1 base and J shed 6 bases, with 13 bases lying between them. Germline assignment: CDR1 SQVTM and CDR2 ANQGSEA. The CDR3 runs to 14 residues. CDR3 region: CSVEALYFGNEQFF. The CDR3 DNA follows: TGCAGCGTTGAAGCTCTATACTTCGGCAATGAGCAGTTCTTC.

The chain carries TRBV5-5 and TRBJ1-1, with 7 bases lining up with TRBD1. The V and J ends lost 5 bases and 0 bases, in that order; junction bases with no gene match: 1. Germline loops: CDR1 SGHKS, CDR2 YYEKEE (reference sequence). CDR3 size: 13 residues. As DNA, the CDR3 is TGTGCCAGCAGTGGACAGGTGAACACTGAAGCTTTCTTT. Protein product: CASSGQVNTEAFF.

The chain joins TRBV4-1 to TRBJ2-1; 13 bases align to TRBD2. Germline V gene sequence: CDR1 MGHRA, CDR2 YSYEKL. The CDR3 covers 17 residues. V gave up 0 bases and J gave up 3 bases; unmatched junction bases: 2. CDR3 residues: CASSQERTSGSYNEQFF. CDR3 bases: TGCGCCAGCAGCCAAGAACGGACTAGCGGGAGCTACAATGAGCAGTTCTTC.

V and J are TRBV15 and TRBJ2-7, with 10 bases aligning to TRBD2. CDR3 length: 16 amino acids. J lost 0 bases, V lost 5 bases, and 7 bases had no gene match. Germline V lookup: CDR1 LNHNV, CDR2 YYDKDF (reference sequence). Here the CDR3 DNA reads TGTGCCACCAGCGGGGGGAGCGGGAGGGTCTCCTACGAGCAGTACTTC. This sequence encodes CATSGGSGRVSYEQYF.

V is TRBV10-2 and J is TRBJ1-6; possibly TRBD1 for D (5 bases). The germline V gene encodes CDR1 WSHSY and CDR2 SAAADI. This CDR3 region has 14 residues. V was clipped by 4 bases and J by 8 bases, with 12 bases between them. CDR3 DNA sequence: TGCGCCAGCAGTGGGCAGGGAGGATATTCACCCCTCCACTTT. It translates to CASSGQGGYSPLHF.

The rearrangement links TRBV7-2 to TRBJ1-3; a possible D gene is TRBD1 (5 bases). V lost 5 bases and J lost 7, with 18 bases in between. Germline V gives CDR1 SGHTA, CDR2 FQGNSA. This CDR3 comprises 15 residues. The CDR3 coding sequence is TGTGCCAGCAGCCTATCCTGGACCGGGGGGAACACCATATATTTT. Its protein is CASSLSWTGGNTIYF.

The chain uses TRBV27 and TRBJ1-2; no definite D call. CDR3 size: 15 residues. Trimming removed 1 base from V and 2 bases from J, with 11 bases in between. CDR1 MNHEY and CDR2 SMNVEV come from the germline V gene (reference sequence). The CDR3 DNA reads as TGTGCCAGCAGTTTATACCGGGAGACGAACTATGGCTACACCTTC. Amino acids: CASSLYRETNYGYTF.

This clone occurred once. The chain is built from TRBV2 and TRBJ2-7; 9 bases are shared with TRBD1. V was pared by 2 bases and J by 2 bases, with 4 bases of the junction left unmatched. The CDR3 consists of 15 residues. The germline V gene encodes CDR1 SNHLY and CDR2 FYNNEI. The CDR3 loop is CASSEWDRATYEQYF. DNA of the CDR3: TGTGCCAGCAGTGAATGGGACAGGGCCACCTACGAGCAGTACTTC.

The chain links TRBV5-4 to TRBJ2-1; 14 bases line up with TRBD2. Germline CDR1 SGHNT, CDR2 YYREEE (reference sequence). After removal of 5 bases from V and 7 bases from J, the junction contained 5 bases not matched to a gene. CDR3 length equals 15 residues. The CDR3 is CASSTGTSGSNEQFF. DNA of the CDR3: TGTGCCAGCAGTACCGGGACTAGCGGGAGTAATGAGCAGTTCTTC.

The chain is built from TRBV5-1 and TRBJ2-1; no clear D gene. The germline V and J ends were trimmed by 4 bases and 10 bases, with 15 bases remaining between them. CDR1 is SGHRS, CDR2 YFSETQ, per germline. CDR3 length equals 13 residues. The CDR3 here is CASSRREVSEQFF. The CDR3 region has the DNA TGCGCCAGCAGCCGGCGAGAGGTCAGCGAGCAGTTCTTC.

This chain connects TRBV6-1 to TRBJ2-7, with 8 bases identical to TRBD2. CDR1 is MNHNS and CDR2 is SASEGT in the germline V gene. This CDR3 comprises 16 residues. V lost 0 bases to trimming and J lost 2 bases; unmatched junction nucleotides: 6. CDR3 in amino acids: CASSEALTSGPYEQYF. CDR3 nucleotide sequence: TGTGCCAGCAGTGAAGCCCTCACTAGCGGCCCCTACGAGCAGTACTTC.

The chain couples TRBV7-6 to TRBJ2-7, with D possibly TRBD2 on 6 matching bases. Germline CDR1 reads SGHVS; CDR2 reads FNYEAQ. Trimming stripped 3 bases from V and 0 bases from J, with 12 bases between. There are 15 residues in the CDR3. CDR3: CASSFTLRDSYEQYF. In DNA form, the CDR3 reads TGTGCCAGCAGCTTTACCTTGCGGGACTCCTACGAGCAGTACTTC.